Detailed here is one T cell receptor beta chain. Its antigen is not identified. The CDR3 covers 15 residues. J gave up 4 bases and V 5 bases, and 6 bases lay outside the gene matches. Germline V gene sequence: CDR1 SGHVS, CDR2 FNYEAQ. Profiling relied on immunoSEQ multiplex PCR, and the TCRdb table lists in-frame clones only, not all of them. The sample records roughly 21,000 clones, nearly 99% being singletons. The related graft donor's blood sample was taken on the day of bone marrow donation. This sample stems from a study of T cells after posttransplantation cyclophosphamide. General study findings and limits: After PTCy, TRB diversity resembled that of CNI/methotrexate controls.

The sample comprised naive CD8+ T cells sorted from PBMCs. This TCR was recovered from a man aged 35 to 55 in good health, CMV-negative, and a related stem cell transplant donor. The gene calls are TRBV7-6 and TRBJ2-5; 11 bases agree with TRBD2. The CDR3: CASSVSGRAGETQYF. CDR3 coding DNA: TGTGCCAGCAGCGTTAGCGGGAGGGCCGGAGAGACCCAGTACTTC.